This T cell receptor (beta chain) was observed in a study of immune characterization of retroperitoneal liposarcoma. This clonotype was counted many times. Sequence at one end of the junction differs from germline and may be a read error. From the PCR reads, TCRdb called clonotypes with MiXCR, one entry per CDR3 protein. The table includes around 10,000 distinct CDR3 sequences, under 35% detected once. Germline CDR1 SSHAT, CDR2 FNYEAQ (reference sequence). The length of the CDR3 is 15 residues. The chain uses TRBV7-7 and TRBJ2-1; possibly TRBD1 or TRBD2 for D (5 bases each). The specimen sequenced was tumor tissue. The receptor's source is a female donor with retroperitoneal liposarcoma. CDR3 bases: TGTGCTAGCAGCTTATACGGCGGCCAGGGAGAGACCCAGTTCTTC. This sequence encodes CASSLYGGQGETQFF. The full variable domain, in which reference TRBV7-7 and TRBJ2-1 provide the parts outside the CDR3, is GAGVSQSPRYKVTKRGQDVTLRCDPISSHATLYWYQQALGQGPEFLTYFNYEAQPDKSGLPSDRFSAERPEGSISTLTIQRTEQRDSAMYRCASSLYGGQGETQFFGPGTRLTVL.